The 5 T cell receptor beta chains listed next were all sequenced from one sample in a study of patients and donors after allogeneic stem cell transplantation. Using its own MiXCR run on the RT-PCR reads, TCRdb lists one record per CDR3 protein. The sample has tens of thousands of distinct CDR3 sequences; under 50% are singletons. The sequenced sample was blood, either unsorted or a sorted T cell fraction (not recorded which). Every receptor here comes from a human donor who was either an allogeneic HSCT recipient or a stem cell or donor lymphocyte infusion donor (not recorded which). It is not recorded whose cells these are; they may come from a transplant donor.

This chain joins TRBV24-1 and TRBJ2-1; 13 bases agree with TRBD2. Germline values: CDR1 KGHDR, CDR2 SFDVKD. The CDR3 consists of 14 residues. Trimming removed 5 bases from V and 6 bases from J; junction bases left unmatched: 0. The DNA for the CDR3 is TGTGCCACCAGTGGGACTAGCGGGAGCAATGAGCAGTTCTTC. Protein sequence: CATSGTSGSNEQFF.

V and J are TRBV7-9 and TRBJ1-2; 7 nucleotides agree with TRBD1. Trimming took 1 base from V and 3 from J; bases not matched to a gene: 14. This CDR3 has 18 residues. The germline gives CDR1 SEHNR, CDR2 FQNEAQ (reference sequence). The CDR3, as DNA: TGTGCCAGCAGCTTAGTAACCCGGGACAGACGTACCTACTATGGCTACACCTTC. This sequence encodes CASSLVTRDRRTYYGYTF.

The chain carries TRBV29-1 and TRBJ1-1; D gene ambiguous. This CDR3 has 11 amino acids. V was clipped by 4 bases and J by 4 bases, with 7 bases between them. Germline CDR1 reads SQVTM; CDR2 reads ANQGSEA. CDR3 residues: CSVVGATEAFF. In DNA form, the CDR3 reads TGCAGCGTTGTCGGAGCCACTGAAGCTTTCTTT.

The chain combines TRBV4-3 with TRBJ1-1, with D unclear. Germline CDR1 is LGHNA and CDR2 is YSLEER. The CDR3 totals 15 residues. Trimming removed 0 bases at V and 0 bases at J, with 8 bases between. CDR3 nucleotides: TGCGCCAGCAGCCAAGATCCGACGGTGAACACTGAAGCTTTCTTT. Its protein product is CASSQDPTVNTEAFF.

The V and J genes are TRBV7-2 and TRBJ1-5; D is undetermined. Germline V gene data show CDR1 as SGHTA and CDR2 as FQGNSA. Trimming cost V 3 bases and J 3 bases, with 12 bases left between them. This CDR3 comprises 15 residues. This CDR3 is CASSLGDRLNQPQHF. The CDR3 DNA follows: TGTGCCAGCAGCTTGGGCGACCGACTCAATCAGCCCCAGCATTTT.